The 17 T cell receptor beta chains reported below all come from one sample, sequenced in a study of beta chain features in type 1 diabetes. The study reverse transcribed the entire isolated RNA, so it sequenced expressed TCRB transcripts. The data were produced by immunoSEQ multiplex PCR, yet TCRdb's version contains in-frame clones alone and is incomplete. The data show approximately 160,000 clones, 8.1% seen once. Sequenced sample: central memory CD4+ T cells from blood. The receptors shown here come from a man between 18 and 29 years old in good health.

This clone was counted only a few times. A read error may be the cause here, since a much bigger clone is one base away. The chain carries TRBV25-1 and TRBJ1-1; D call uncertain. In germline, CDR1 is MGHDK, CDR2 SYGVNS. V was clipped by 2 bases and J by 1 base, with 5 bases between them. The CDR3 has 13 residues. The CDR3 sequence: CASSELPNTEAFF. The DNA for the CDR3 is TGTGCCAGCAGTGAACTCCCGAACACTGAAGCTTTCTTT.

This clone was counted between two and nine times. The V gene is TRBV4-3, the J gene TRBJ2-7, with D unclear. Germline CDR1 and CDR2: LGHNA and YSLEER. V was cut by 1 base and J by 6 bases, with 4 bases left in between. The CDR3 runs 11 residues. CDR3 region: CASSQAGEQYF. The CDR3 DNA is TGCGCCAGCAGCCAAGCGGGCGAGCAGTACTTC.

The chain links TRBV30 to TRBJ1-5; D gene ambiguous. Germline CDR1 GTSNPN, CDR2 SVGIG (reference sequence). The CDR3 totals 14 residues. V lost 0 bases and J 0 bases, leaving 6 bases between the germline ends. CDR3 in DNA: TGTGCCTGGAGTGTGAGTATTAGCAATCAGCCCCAGCATTTT. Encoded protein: CAWSVSISNQPQHF.

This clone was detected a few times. For the CDR3, the DNA is TGTGCCAGCAGCCAGGACGTGACAGGGCCTAGCGGGAGAGGTTATGAGCAGTTCTTC. Its translation: CASSQDVTGPSGRGYEQFF. J is TRBJ2-1 and V is TRBV4-2; TRBD2 agrees at 10 bases. This CDR3 has 19 residues. Germline trimming cut 3 bases from V and 8 bases from J; bases unmatched to any gene: 19. Looked up from germline, CDR1 is LGHNA and CDR2 is YNFKEQ.

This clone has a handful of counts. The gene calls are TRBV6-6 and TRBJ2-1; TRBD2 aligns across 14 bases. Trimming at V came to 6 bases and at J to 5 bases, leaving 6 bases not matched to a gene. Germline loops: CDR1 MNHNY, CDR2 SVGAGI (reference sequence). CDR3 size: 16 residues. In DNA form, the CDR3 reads TGTGCCAGCAGGACAAGACTAGCGGGGGGGAACAATGAGCAGTTCTTC. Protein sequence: CASRTRLAGGNNEQFF.

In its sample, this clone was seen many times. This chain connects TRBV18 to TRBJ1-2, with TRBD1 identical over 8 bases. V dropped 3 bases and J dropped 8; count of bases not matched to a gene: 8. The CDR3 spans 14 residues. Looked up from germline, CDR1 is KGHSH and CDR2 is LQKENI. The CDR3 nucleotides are TGTGCCAGCTCACCCGGACAGGGCGCACTGGGCTACACCTTC. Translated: CASSPGQGALGYTF.

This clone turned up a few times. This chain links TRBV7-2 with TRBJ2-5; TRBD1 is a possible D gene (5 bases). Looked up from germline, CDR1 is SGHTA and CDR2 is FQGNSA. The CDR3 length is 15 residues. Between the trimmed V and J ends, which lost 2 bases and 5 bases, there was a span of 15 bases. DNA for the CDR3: TGTGCCAGCAGCTTAAACCAGGGTATGGGCGAGACCCAGTACTTC. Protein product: CASSLNQGMGETQYF.

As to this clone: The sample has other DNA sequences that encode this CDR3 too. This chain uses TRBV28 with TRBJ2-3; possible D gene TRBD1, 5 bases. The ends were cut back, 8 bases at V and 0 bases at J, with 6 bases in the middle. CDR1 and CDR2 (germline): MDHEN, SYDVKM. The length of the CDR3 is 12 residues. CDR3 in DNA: TGTGCCAGCGGGGCTAGCACAGATACGCAGTATTTT. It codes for CASGASTDTQYF. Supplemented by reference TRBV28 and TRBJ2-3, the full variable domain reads DVKVTQSSRYLVKRTGEKVFLECVQDMDHENMFWYRQDPGLGLRLIYFSYDVKMKEKGDIPEGYSVSREKKERFSLILESASTNQTSMYLCASGASTDTQYFGPGTRLTVL.

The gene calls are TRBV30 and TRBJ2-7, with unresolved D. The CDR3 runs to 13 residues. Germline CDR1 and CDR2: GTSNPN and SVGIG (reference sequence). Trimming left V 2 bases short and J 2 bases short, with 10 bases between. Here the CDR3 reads CAWSPPGAYEQYF. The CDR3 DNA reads TGTGCCTGGAGTCCTCCCGGTGCCTACGAGCAGTACTTC.

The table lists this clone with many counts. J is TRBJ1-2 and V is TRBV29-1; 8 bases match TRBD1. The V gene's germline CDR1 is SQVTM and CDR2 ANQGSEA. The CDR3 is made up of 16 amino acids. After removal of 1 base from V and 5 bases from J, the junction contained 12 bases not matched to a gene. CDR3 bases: TGCAGCGTTGAAGGCGACACCGGGACAGGACCTTATGGCTACACCTTC. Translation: CSVEGDTGTGPYGYTF.

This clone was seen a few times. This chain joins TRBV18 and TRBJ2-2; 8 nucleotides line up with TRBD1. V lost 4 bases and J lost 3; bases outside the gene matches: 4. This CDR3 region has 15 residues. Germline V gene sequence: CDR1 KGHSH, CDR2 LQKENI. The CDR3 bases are TGTGCCAGCTCACGAGACAGGGGTGACACCGGGGAGCTGTTTTTT. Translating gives CASSRDRGDTGELFF.

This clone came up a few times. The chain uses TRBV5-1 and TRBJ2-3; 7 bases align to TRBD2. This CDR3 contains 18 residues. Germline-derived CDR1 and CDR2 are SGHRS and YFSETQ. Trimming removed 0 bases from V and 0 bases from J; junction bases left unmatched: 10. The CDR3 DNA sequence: TGCGCCAGCAGCTTGGGGGCTAGCGGAGCCGTTAGCACAGATACGCAGTATTTT. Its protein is CASSLGASGAVSTDTQYF.

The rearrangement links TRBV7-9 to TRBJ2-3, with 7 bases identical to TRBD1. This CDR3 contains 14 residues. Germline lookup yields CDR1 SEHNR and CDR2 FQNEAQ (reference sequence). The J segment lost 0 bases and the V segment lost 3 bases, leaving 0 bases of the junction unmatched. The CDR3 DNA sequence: TGTGCCAGCAGCTTGGGACAGAGCACAGATACGCAGTATTTT. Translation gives CASSLGQSTDTQYF.

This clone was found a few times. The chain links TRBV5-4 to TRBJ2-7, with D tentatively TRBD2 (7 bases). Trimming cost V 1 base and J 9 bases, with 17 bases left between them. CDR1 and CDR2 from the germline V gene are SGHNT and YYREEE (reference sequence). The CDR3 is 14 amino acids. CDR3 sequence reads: CASSLRGGEVAQYF. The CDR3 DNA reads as TGTGCCAGCAGCTTGAGGGGGGGAGAGGTTGCGCAGTACTTC.

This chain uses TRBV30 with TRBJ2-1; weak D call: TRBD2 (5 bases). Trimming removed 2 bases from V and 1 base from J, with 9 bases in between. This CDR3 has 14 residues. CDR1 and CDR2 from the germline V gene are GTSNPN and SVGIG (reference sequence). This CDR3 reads CAWSIRDSYNEQFF. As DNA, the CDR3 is TGTGCCTGGAGTATACGGGATTCCTACAATGAGCAGTTCTTC.

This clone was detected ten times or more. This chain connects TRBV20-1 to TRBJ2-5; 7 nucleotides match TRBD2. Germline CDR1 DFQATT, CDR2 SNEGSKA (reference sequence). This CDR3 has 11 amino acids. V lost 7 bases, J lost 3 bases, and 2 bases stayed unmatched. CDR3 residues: CSVAGEETQYF. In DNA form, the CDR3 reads TGCAGTGTGGCGGGAGAAGAGACCCAGTACTTC.

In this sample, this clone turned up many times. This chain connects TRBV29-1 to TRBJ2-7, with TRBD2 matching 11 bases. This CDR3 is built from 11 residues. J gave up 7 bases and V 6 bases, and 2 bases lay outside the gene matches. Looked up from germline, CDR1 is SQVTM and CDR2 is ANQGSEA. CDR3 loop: CSVASGGEQYF. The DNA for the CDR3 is TGCAGCGTGGCTAGCGGGGGGGAGCAGTACTTC.